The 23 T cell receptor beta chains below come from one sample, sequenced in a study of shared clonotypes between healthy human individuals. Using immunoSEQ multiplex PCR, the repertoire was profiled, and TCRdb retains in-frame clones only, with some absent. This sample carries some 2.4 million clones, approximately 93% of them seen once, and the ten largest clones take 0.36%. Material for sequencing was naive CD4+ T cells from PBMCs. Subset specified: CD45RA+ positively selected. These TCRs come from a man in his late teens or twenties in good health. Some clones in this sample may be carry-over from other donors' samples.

The DNA for the CDR3 is TGTGCCAGTGGCGATGGAGAGACCCAGTACTTC. Protein: CASGDGETQYF. The V and J genes are TRBV7-3 and TRBJ2-5; no firm D call. CDR1 is SGHTA, CDR2 FQGTGA, per germline. The CDR3 is 11 amino acids. V gave up 9 bases and J gave up 4 bases, with 9 bases separating them.

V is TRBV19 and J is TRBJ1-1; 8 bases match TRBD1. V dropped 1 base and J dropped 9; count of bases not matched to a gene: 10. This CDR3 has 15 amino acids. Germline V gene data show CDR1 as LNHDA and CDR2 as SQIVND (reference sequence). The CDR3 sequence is CASSIGGTGFEKAFF. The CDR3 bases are TGTGCCAGTAGTATAGGGGGGACAGGCTTCGAAAAAGCTTTCTTT.

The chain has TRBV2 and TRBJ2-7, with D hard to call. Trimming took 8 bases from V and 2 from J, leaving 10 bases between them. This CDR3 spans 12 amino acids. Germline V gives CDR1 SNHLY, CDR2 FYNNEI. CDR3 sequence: CASAVTPYEQYF. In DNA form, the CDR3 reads TGTGCCAGCGCAGTTACCCCCTACGAGCAGTACTTC.

DNA of the CDR3: TGTGCCAGCAGCGGAACAAGGACAGGGCGTGCACAGACCCAGTACTTC. It encodes CASSGTRTGRAQTQYF. The chain recombines TRBV7-8 with TRBJ2-5, with 8 bases that match TRBD1. The germline V gene has CDR1 SGHVS and CDR2 FQNEAQ. V lost 5 bases to trimming and J lost 6 bases; unmatched junction nucleotides: 14. The CDR3 extends over 16 amino acids.

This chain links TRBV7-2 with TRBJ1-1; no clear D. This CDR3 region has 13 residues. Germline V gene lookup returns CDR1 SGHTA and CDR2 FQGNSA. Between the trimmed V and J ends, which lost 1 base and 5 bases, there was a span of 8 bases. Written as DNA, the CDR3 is TGTGCCAGCAGCTTAGTGGCTGTAACTGAAGCTTTCTTT. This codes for CASSLVAVTEAFF.

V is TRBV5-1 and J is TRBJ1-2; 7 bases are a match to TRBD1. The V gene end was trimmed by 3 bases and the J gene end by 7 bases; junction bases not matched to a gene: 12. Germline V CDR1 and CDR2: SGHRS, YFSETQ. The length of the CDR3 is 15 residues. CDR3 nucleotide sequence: TGCGCCAGCAGCTGGGGTACAGGGGCGGCCTCTGGCTACACCTTC. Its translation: CASSWGTGAASGYTF.

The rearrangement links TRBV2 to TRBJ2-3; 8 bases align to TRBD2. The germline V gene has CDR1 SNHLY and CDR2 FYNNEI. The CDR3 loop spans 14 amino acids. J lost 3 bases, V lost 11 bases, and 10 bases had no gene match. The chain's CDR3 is CAGQTSGSTDTQYF. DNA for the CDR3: TGTGCCGGCCAAACCAGCGGGAGTACAGATACGCAGTATTTT. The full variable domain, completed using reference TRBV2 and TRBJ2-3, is EPEVTQTPSHQVTQMGQEVILRCVPISNHLYFYWYRQILGQKVEFLVSFYNNEISEKSEIFDDQFSVERPDGSNFTLKIRSTKLEDSAMYFCAGQTSGSTDTQYFGPGTRLTVL.

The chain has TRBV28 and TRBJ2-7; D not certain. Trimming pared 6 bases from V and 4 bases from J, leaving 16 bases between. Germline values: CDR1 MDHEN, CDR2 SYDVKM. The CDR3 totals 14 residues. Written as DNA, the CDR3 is TGTGCCAGCAGGCTGCTAGGGCCCCCGTACGAGCAGTACTTC. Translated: CASRLLGPPYEQYF.

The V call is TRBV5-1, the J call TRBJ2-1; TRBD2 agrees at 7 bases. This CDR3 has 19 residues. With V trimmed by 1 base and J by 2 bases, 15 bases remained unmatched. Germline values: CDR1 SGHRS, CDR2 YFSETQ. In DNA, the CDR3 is TGCGCCAGCAGCTTGCTCCGGGGGGAGACTAGCTTCACCTACAATGAGCAGTTCTTC. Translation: CASSLLRGETSFTYNEQFF.

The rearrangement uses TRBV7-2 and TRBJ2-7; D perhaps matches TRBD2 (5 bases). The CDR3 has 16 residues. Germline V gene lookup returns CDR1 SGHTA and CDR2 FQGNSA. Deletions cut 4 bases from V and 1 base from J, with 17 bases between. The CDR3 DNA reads TGTGCCAGCAGCTCGAGAGTGGGAGCGCTGTCCTACGAGCAGTACTTC. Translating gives CASSSRVGALSYEQYF.

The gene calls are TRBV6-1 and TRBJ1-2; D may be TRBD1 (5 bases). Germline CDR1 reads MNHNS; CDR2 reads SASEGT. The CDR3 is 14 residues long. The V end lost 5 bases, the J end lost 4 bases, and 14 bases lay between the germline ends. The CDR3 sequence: CASSSAGDFYGYTF. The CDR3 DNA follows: TGTGCCAGCAGTTCGGCGGGGGACTTCTATGGCTACACCTTC.

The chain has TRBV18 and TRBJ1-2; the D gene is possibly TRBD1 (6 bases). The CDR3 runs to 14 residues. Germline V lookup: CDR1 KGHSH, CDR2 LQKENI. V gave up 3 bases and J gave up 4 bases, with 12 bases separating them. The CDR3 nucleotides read TGTGCCAGCTCACCCGGACAGCCAACCTATGGCTACACCTTC. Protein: CASSPGQPTYGYTF.

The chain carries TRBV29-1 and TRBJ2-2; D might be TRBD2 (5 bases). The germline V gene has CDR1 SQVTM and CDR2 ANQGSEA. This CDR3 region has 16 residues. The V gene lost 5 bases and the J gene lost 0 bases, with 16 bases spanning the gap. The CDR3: CSVTVQRLPNTGELFF. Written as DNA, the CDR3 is TGCAGCGTTACGGTGCAGAGACTACCGAACACCGGGGAGCTGTTTTTT.

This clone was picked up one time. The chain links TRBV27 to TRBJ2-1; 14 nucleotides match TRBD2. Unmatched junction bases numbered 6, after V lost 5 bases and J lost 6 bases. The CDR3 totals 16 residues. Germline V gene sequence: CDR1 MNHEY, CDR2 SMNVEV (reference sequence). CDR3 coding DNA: TGTGCCAGCAGTCAACCGGGACTAGCGGGGGCCAATGAGCAGTTCTTC. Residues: CASSQPGLAGANEQFF.

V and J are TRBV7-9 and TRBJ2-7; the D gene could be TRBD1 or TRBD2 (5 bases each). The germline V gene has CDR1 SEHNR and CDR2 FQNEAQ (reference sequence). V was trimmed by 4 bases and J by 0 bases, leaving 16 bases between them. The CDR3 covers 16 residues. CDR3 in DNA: TGTGCCAGCAGCTCCCCTCCGGGACGGAGCTCCTACGAGCAGTACTTC. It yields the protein CASSSPPGRSSYEQYF.

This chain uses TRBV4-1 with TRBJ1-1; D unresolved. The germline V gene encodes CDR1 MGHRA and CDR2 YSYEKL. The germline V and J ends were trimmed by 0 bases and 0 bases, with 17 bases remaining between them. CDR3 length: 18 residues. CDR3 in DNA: TGCGCCAGCAGCCAAGATGGTAGACCGCACGTCATGAACACTGAAGCTTTCTTT. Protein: CASSQDGRPHVMNTEAFF.

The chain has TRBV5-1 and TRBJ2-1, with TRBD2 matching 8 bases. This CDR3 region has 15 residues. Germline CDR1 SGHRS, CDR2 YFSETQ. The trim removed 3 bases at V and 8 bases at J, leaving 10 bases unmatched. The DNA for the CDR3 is TGCGCCAGCAGCTGGAGCGGGAGTGGAGGGGATGAGCAGTTCTTC. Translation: CASSWSGSGGDEQFF.

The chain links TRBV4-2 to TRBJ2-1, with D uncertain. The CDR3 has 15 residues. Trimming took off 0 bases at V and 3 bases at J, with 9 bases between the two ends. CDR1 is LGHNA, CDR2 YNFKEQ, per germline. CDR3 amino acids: CASSQDGRNYNEQFF. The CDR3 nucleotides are TGTGCCAGCAGCCAAGACGGGCGGAACTACAATGAGCAGTTCTTC.

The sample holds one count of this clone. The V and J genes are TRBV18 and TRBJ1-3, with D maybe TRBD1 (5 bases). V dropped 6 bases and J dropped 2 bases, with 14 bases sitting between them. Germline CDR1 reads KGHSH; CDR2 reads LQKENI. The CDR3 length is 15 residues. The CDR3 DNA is TGTGCCAGCTCGGGTGGGACGGGACCTGGAAACACCATATATTTT. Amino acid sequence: CASSGGTGPGNTIYF.

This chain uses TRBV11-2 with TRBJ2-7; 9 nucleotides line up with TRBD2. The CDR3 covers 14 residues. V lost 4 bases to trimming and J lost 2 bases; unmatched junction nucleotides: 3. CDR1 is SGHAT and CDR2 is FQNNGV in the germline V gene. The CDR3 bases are TGTGCCAGCAGCTCCAGCGGGGGGACCTACGAGCAGTACTTC. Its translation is CASSSSGGTYEQYF.

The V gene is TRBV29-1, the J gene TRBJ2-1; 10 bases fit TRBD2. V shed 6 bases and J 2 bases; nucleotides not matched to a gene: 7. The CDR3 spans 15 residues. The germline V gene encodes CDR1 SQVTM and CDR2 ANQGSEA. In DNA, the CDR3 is TGCAGCGTCCAACTACTAGCGGGACCCTACAATGAGCAGTTCTTC. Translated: CSVQLLAGPYNEQFF.

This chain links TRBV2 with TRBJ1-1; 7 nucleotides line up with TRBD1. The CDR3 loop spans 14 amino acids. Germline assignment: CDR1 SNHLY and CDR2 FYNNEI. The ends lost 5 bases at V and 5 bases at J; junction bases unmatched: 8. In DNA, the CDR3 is TGTGCCAGCAGTTATGCGACAGGGAAAACTGAAGCTTTCTTT. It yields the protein CASSYATGKTEAFF.

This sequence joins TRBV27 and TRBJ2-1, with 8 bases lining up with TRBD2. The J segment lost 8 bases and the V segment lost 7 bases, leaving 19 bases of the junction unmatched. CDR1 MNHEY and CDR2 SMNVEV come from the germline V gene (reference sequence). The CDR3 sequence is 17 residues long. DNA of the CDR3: TGTGCCAGCATTAGACGAGTCGGTGCCGGGAGGGGCGATGAGCAGTTCTTC. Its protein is CASIRRVGAGRGDEQFF.